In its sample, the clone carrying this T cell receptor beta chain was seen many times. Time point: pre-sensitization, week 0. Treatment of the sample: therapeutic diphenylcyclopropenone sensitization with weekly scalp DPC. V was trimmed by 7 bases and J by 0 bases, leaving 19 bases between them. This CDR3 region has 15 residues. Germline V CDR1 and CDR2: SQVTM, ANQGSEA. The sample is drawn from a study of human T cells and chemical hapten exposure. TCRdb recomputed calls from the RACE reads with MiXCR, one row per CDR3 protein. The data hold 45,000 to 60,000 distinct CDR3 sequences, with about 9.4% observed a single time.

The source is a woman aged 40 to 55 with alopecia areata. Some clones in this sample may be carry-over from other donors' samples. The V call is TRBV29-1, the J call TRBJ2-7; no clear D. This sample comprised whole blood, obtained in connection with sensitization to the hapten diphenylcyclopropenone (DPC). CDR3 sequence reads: CSARTPGYGSYEQYF. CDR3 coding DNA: TGCAGCGCCCGGACCCCGGGCTATGGCTCCTACGAGCAGTACTTC.